Here is one TCR beta chain with its context. The source of the sample is a study of pediatric ulcerative colitis. The rectum was sampled with one to two pinch biopsies at colonoscopy. Libraries were prepared by immunoSEQ multiplex PCR; TCRdb keeps only in-frame clonotypes and omits some of them. The sample has 30,000 to 40,000 clones; roughly three quarters are singletons. This TCR derives from a boy younger than 18 with mild ulcerative colitis. The sequenced sample consisted of gut tissue.

For the CDR3, the DNA is TGTGCCAGCAGCTTAGTCGTTGTCCTAGGGACTAGCGGGGGGGCTGTTCAGTTCTTC. Protein product: CASSLVVVLGTSGGAVQFF. V usage is TRBV7-9 and J usage is TRBJ2-1, with 16 bases fitting TRBD2. This CDR3 spans 19 amino acids. The junction had 16 bases not matched to a gene; V was cut back by 1 base and J by 13 bases. The germline CDR1 and CDR2 sequences are SEHNR and FQNEAQ (reference sequence).